This T cell receptor (beta chain) was found in a study of spatial heterogeneity in lung cancer. Overall study: The count of detected beta-chain sequences consistently exceeded that of alpha-chain sequences. Combinations of a unique TCR and a UMI were tallied in raw reads, and on average each appeared more than ten times.

This clonotype was seen ten or more times. This CDR3 is built from 14 residues. Trimming shortened V by 5 bases and J by 10 bases, and 20 bases separated the two germline ends. Time point reported: sample taken at primary tumor resection. Whole RNA, isolated from tumor, nontumor lung or frozen PBMC, was sequenced without prior sorting. More than 70 TRACERx patients with early, untreated non-small cell lung cancer donated samples. In the library, each TCR cDNA molecule bore its own unique molecular identifier. MiXCR, applied by TCRdb to the 5' RACE reads, yields one record per CDR3 protein. This sample has approximately 12,000 distinct CDR3 sequences, with roughly 6.2% found just once.

Sequenced here: normal lung tissue next to the tumor, sampled at surgery. This chain uses TRBV12-3 or TRBV12-4 with TRBJ1-1, with no clear D. This TCR was recovered from a male donor with early-stage non-small cell lung cancer. For the CDR3, the DNA is TGTGCCAGCAGTCCTTACACGGTCCCAGGCGTAGCTTTCTTT. Encoded protein: CASSPYTVPGVAFF.